The 19 T cell receptor beta chains listed next were all sequenced from one sample in a study of T cells in women clearing cervical HPV infection. Profiling relied on immunoSEQ multiplex PCR, and the TCRdb table lists in-frame clones only, not all of them. The data include 15,000 to 20,000 clones; the top ten clones carry 5.5% to 8%. Sequenced sample: blood buffy coat. The receptors stem from a woman between 18 and 70 years old with a cervical HPV16 infection that either progressed to CIN3+ or cleared (not recorded which).

Comments on this clone: The read ends 3 residues shy of where the CDR3 ends; the end is completed using the germline J gene. The J gene is TRBJ2-7, the V gene TRBV20-1; D perhaps matches TRBD1 (6 bases). Germline loops: CDR1 DFQATT, CDR2 SNEGSKA (reference sequence). The CDR3 extends over 14 amino acids. V lost 3 bases and J lost 3, with 15 bases in between. This chain's CDR3 is CSASKTGLGYEQYF. The CDR3 DNA, read in part, is TGCAGTGCTAGCAAGACAGGTTTAGGCTACGAG.

Frequency places this clone as medium-sized (0.01 to 0.1%). The CDR3 is CASSYSGQETQYF. The DNA read from the CDR3 is TGTGCCAGCAGTTACTCGGGCCAAGAGACC. This chain links TRBV7-2 with TRBJ2-5; no clear D. The read terminates 3 residues before the CDR3 end, so the remaining end is supplied by the germline J gene. V was shortened by 6 bases and J by 1 base, with 9 bases between the two germline ends. This CDR3 is built from 13 residues. Germline-derived CDR1 and CDR2 are SGHTA and FQGNSA.

Of note for this clone: The sequence runs out 3 residues before the end of the CDR3; the remainder is reconstructed from the germline J gene. The genes are TRBV5-6 and TRBJ2-5; D unresolved. The germline CDR1 and CDR2 sequences are SGHDT and YYEEEE. Trimming pared 0 bases from V and 7 bases from J, leaving 10 bases between. This CDR3 has 13 residues. The covered CDR3 bases are TGTGCCAGCAGCTTGGGAGAGAAGGCGACC. Amino acid sequence: CASSLGEKAT. The complete CDR3 reads CASSLGEKATQYF.

Judged by frequency, this clone is medium-sized. The CDR3 sequence is CASSLRYRGKRYEQYF. The CDR3 DNA, read in part, is TGTGCCAGCAGCTTAAGATACAGGGGGAAAAGGTACGAG. This chain links TRBV7-4 with TRBJ2-7; 8 nucleotides align to TRBD1. The read ends 3 residues early relative to the CDR3; the germline J gene fills the gap. CDR3 length equals 16 residues. The germline V gene has CDR1 SGHVT and CDR2 SQSDAQ. Losses at the gene ends were 2 bases for V and 4 bases for J; bases not matched to a gene: 10.

As for this clone: The CDR3 end falls 3 residues outside the read, so it is completed with the germline J gene. The V gene is TRBV30, the J gene TRBJ2-2; the D gene is possibly TRBD2 (6 bases). This CDR3 has 14 amino acids. The germline CDR1 and CDR2 sequences are GTSNPN and SVGIG (reference sequence). V was trimmed by 2 bases and J by 8 bases, leaving 15 bases between them. CDR3 DNA (partial): TGTGCCTGGAGTCCCTTCGGGGGTGCTGGGGAG. As protein: CAWSPFGGAGE. The entire CDR3 sequence reads CAWSPFGGAGELFF.

Worth noting for this clone: The read terminates 3 residues ahead of where the CDR3 ends, so the germline J gene completes it. The genes are TRBV18 and TRBJ1-4; 8 positions agree with TRBD1. Trimming cost V 4 bases and J 2 bases; bases outside gene matches: 12. The CDR3 loop spans 18 amino acids. The germline gives CDR1 KGHSH, CDR2 LQKENI. The covered CDR3 bases are TGTGCCAGCTCACGTGCCGCGCCAGGGGGCTTCACTAATGAAAAA. Its translation: CASSRAAPGGFTNEK. The entire CDR3 sequence reads CASSRAAPGGFTNEKLFF.

A word on this clone: The read ends 3 residues before the CDR3 terminus; that terminus is restored from the germline J gene. This chain connects TRBV19 to TRBJ1-5; D gene ambiguous. CDR3 length: 16 residues. Trimming removed 3 bases at V and 3 bases at J, with 15 bases between. Germline-derived CDR1 and CDR2 are LNHDA and SQIVND (reference sequence). The covered CDR3 bases are TGTGCCAGTAGTATCATGAGGGTAAGAGTCAATCAGCCC. The encoded protein is CASSIMRVRVNQP. The CDR3 reads in full as CASSIMRVRVNQPQHF.

Comments on this clone: The observed sequence ends 3 residues before the CDR3 terminus, with the missing tail filled in from the germline J gene. The chain links TRBV7-2 to TRBJ2-5; D unresolved. There are 14 residues in the CDR3. Germline assignment: CDR1 SGHTA and CDR2 FQGNSA. The V end lost 5 bases, the J end lost 3 bases, and 13 bases lay between the germline ends. The CDR3 DNA, read in part, is TGTGCCAGCAGCCCAACCCTGGCTGAAGAGACC. Its protein product is CASSPTLAEET. The CDR3 reads in full as CASSPTLAEETQYF.

The CDR3 loop reads CSARDPVQGARGGGYTF. CDR3 bases read: TGCAGTGCTAGAGATCCCGTACAGGGGGCACGAGGGGGTGGC. The chain is built from TRBV20-1 and TRBJ1-2; 9 bases map to TRBD1. From the germline J gene comes the end of the CDR3, since the read stops 3 residues before it. V dropped 0 bases and J dropped 7; count of bases not matched to a gene: 15. CDR1 is DFQATT, CDR2 SNEGSKA, per germline (reference sequence). The CDR3 is 17 residues long.

As for this clone: The read comes to an end 3 residues before the CDR3 does, leaving the germline J gene to fill in the end. The rearrangement links TRBV7-8 to TRBJ2-7, with TRBD2 as a possible D gene (5 bases). Germline values: CDR1 SGHVS, CDR2 FQNEAQ. This CDR3 is 12 amino acids long. V lost 4 bases and J lost 3, with 7 bases in between. The CDR3 DNA, read in part, is TGTGCCAGCAGCTCCGACTACTACGAG. It encodes CASSSDYYE. The full CDR3 reads CASSSDYYEQYF.

A note on this clone: The read stops 3 residues short of the end of the CDR3; the missing end is completed from the germline J gene. The V call is TRBV2, the J call TRBJ1-5; D is unclear. The V and J ends lost 1 base and 3 bases respectively, with 10 bases between them. The CDR3 has 15 residues. Germline values: CDR1 SNHLY, CDR2 FYNNEI. The CDR3 DNA, read in part, is TGTGCCAGCAGTGAAGGAAACAGCCCCAATCAGCCC. It yields the protein CASSEGNSPNQP. In full, the CDR3 is CASSEGNSPNQPQHF. Supplemented by reference TRBV2 and TRBJ1-5, the full variable domain reads EPEVTQTPSHQVTQMGQEVILRCVPISNHLYFYWYRQILGQKVEFLVSFYNNEISEKSEIFDDQFSVERPDGSNFTLKIRSTKLEDSAMYFCASSEGNSPNQPQHFGDGTRLSIL.

As concerns this clone: The missing CDR3 end, 3 residues past where the read stops, is filled in from the germline J gene. The gene calls are TRBV20-1 and TRBJ2-5, with 13 bases fitting TRBD2. From germline, CDR1 is DFQATT and CDR2 SNEGSKA (reference sequence). Trimming at V came to 6 bases and at J to 1 base, leaving 5 bases not matched to a gene. This CDR3 comprises 15 residues. CDR3 DNA (partial): TGCAGTGCCAGGACTAGCGGGGGAGTCCAAGAGACC. Translated: CSARTSGGVQET. In full, the CDR3 reads CSARTSGGVQETQYF.

A word on this clone: Read sequence stops 3 residues before the CDR3 end, and the germline J gene provides the missing end. This chain uses TRBV29-1 with TRBJ1-2, with a tentative D call TRBD1 (6 bases). V lost 6 bases to trimming and J lost 4 bases, with 24 bases between them. The CDR3 loop spans 16 amino acids. Germline CDR1 SQVTM, CDR2 ANQGSEA. This CDR3 is CSVYRLRDTPSYGYTF. Incomplete CDR3 DNA: TGCAGCGTCTACAGACTTAGGGACACTCCAAGCTATGGC.

The CDR3 is CASSQTGVGGYTF. CDR3 DNA (partial): TGCGCCAGCAGCCAAACAGGGGTCGGGGGC. This sequence joins TRBV5-1 and TRBJ1-2; 7 positions match TRBD1. The sequenced fragment ends 3 residues before the CDR3 boundary, so the rest is inferred from the germline J gene. Looked up from germline, CDR1 is SGHRS and CDR2 is YFSETQ. This CDR3 contains 13 residues.

Note on this clone: Sequencing ends 3 residues short of the CDR3 end; the germline J gene provides the rest. This chain links TRBV6-2 or TRBV6-3 with TRBJ2-7; 11 bases agree with TRBD1. Germline V gene lookup returns CDR1 MNHEY and CDR2 SVGEGT. Trimming took 3 bases from V and 0 from J; bases not matched to a gene: 4. The CDR3 spans 16 residues. The covered CDR3 bases are TGTGCCAGCAGTTATCCCGGGACAGGGGGCTCCTACGAG. This encodes CASSYPGTGGSYE. The whole CDR3 is CASSYPGTGGSYEQYF.

About this clone itself: The CDR3 end is not reached by the read, which stops 3 residues before it; the germline J gene fills it in. This chain links TRBV9 with TRBJ2-3; 10 bases are a match to TRBD2. V was pared by 4 bases and J by 6 bases, with 17 bases of the junction left unmatched. The V gene's germline CDR1 is SGDLS and CDR2 YYNGEE. This CDR3 has 18 amino acids. The part of the CDR3 DNA that was read is TGTGCCAGCAGCCGTATCCCCCCGGGACTAGCGACGGCGGATACG. This codes for CASSRIPPGLATADT. In full, the CDR3 is CASSRIPPGLATADTQYF. Full variable domain (missing parts from reference TRBV9 and TRBJ2-3): DSGVTQTPKHLITATGQRVTLRCSPRSGDLSVYWYQQSLDQGLQFLIQYYNGEERAKGNILERFSAQQFPDLHSELNLSSLELGDSALYFCASSRIPPGLATADTQYFGPGTRLTVL.

In regard to this clone: The read terminates 3 residues before the CDR3 end, so the remaining end is supplied by the germline J gene. The chain uses TRBV19 and TRBJ1-3; D call uncertain. Germline assignment: CDR1 LNHDA and CDR2 SQIVND (reference sequence). V shed 5 bases and J shed 0 bases, with 5 bases lying between them. This CDR3 has 13 amino acids. Incomplete CDR3 DNA: TGTGCCAGTAGTTCAAACTCTGGAAACACC. This encodes CASSSNSGNT. The full CDR3 protein reads CASSSNSGNTIYF.

Remarks on this clone: Sequencing ends 3 residues short of the CDR3 end; the germline J gene provides the rest. The genes are TRBV5-6 and TRBJ1-5, with D possibly being TRBD1 (6 bases). In germline, CDR1 is SGHDT, CDR2 YYEEEE. V shed 0 bases and J shed 2 bases, with 9 bases lying between them. This CDR3 has 15 residues. This CDR3 is CASSLAKGGNQPQHF. The CDR3 bases that were read are TGTGCCAGCAGCTTGGCCAAGGGGGGCAATCAGCCC.

Concerning this clone itself: The read ends 3 residues shy of where the CDR3 ends; the end is completed using the germline J gene. The chain combines TRBV2 with TRBJ1-2, with 8 bases that match TRBD1. The germline V gene encodes CDR1 SNHLY and CDR2 FYNNEI. There are 14 residues in the CDR3. The sequenced CDR3 bases are TGTGCCAGCAGTGGAACAGGGGGAACAGGAGGC. Its protein product is CASSGTGGTGG. In full, the CDR3 reads CASSGTGGTGGYTF.